This is a list of T cell receptor beta chains from one sample in a study of blood T cell repertoires in COVID-19. Sequencing used immunoSEQ multiplex PCR; TCRdb keeps in-frame clones, though not all of them. The sample carries 150,000 to 200,000 clones, approximately 83% recorded once. The specimen sequenced was peripheral blood. Receptors originate from a man aged 55-75 years with acute or convalescent COVID-19. Each CDR3 is given with its conserved first and last residue. The D gene is left open where the match is weak. Expanded clones get a size class; other rows say once, few or many, or leave the size out.

.	TRBV5-1	.	TRBJ1-2	TGCGCCAGCAGCTCCAAGACAGGAAACTATGTTAGCTACACCTTC	CASSSKTGNYVSYTF
.	TRBV25-1	.	TRBJ1-2	TGTGCCAGCAGTGAATATGGAGCTAACTATGGCTACACCTTC	CASSEYGANYGYTF
.	TRBV30	TRBD1	TRBJ1-6	TGTGCCTGGAGTGCTCCGGACAGGGGCTACTCACCCCTCCACTTT	CAWSAPDRGYSPLHF
.	TRBV9	.	TRBJ1-2	TGTGCCAGCAGCGTAGCGACAGCCTATGGCTACACCTTC	CASSVATAYGYTF
once	TRBV6-1	.	TRBJ1-2	TGTGCCAGCAGTGAAATAGGGACATATGGCTACACCTTC	CASSEIGTYGYTF
.	TRBV27	.	TRBJ1-6	TGTGCCACGGGGGAGTCGAATTCACCCCTCCACTTT	CATGESNSPLHF
.	TRBV18	.	TRBJ2-7	TGTGCCAGCTCACCACCGGGGGCTGCTTCCTACGAGCAGTACTTC	CASSPPGAASYEQYF
.	TRBV28	.	TRBJ1-6	TGTGCCACCGAGGGTAATTCACCCCTCCACTTT	CATEGNSPLHF
.	TRBV27	.	TRBJ1-3	TGTGCCAGCAGTTTGAGGGGGACCTCTGGAAACACCATATATTTT	CASSLRGTSGNTIYF
.	TRBV4-1	TRBD2	TRBJ2-5	TGCGCCAGCAGCCACGGGCTAGCGGGAGGGCAAGAGACCCAGTACTTC	CASSHGLAGGQETQYF
.	TRBV3-1/TRBV3-2	.	TRBJ2-1	TGTGCCAGCAGCCAGGTTAGCCCCAATGAGCAGTTCTTC	CASSQVSPNEQFF
.	TRBV7-2	TRBD1	TRBJ1-3	TGTGCCAGCAGCTTAAATGGCCTAACAGGGGGCACCATATATTTT	CASSLNGLTGGTIYF
.	TRBV24-1	TRBD1	TRBJ2-5	TGTGCCACCAGGACGACAGGGGGAAAAGAGACCCAGTACTTC	CATRTTGGKETQYF
.	TRBV18	.	TRBJ1-5	TGTGCCAGCTCACCATCGTCCGGGTACCATCAGCCCCAGCATTTT	CASSPSSGYHQPQHF
.	TRBV27	.	TRBJ1-1	TGTGCCAGCAGCGGTCGAGCTGAAGCTTTCTTT	CASSGRAEAFF
.	TRBV10-1	.	TRBJ1-1	TGCGCCAGCAGTGAGCACAAGAACACTGAAGCTTTCTTT	CASSEHKNTEAFF
once	TRBV3-1/TRBV3-2	.	TRBJ2-7	TGTGCCAGCAGCCAGCAGCGGGCCTCCTACGAGCAGTACTTC	CASSQQRASYEQYF
.	TRBV9	.	TRBJ2-1	TGTGCCAGCAGCGTATCCGGGAGTCGATGGAATGAGCAGTTCTTC	CASSVSGSRWNEQFF
.	TRBV5-1	.	TRBJ2-5	TGCGCCAGCACCCTGTCCCCGGGAGAGACCCAGTACTTC	CASTLSPGETQYF
.	TRBV20-1	TRBD1	TRBJ2-7	TGCAGTGCTAGTTACAGGGGCTACGAGCAGTACTTC	CSASYRGYEQYF
.	TRBV11-2	.	TRBJ2-5	TGTGCCAGCAGCTCCCCCTCGGAGGGGGAGACCCAGTACTTC	CASSSPSEGETQYF
.	TRBV7-9	.	TRBJ1-1	TGTGCCAGCAGGGTACAGGTTGAAGCTTTCTTT	CASRVQVEAFF
.	TRBV11-2	.	TRBJ2-4	TGTGCCAGCAGCCCTAGATGGGTGCGGGTAGTAGCCAAAAACATTCAGTACTTC	CASSPRWVRVVAKNIQYF
once	TRBV19	TRBD1	TRBJ1-5	TGTGCCAGTAGTATTACAGGGGGCGTAGGGAATCAGCCCCAGCATTTT	CASSITGGVGNQPQHF
once	TRBV27	TRBD1	TRBJ1-2	TGTGCCAGCAGTTCCCCCGGACAGGGAAGCTATGGCTACACCTTC	CASSSPGQGSYGYTF
.	TRBV15	.	TRBJ2-1	TGTGCCACCAGCAGAGTGGGTAGCGGCTCCAACGATGAGCAGTTCTTC	CATSRVGSGSNDEQFF
.	TRBV12-2	.	TRBJ1-1	TGTGCAAGTCGCTTCAAGGGGGCGGTGAACACTGAAGCTTTCTTT	CASRFKGAVNTEAFF
.	TRBV19	TRBD1	TRBJ2-3	TGTGCCAGTAGTATAGGTCCTTACAGGGGAAATACGCAGTATTTT	CASSIGPYRGNTQYF
.	TRBV19	TRBD1	TRBJ2-7	TGTGCCAGTAGTATAGGACAGGGTTCGGCCGAGCAGTACTTC	CASSIGQGSAEQYF
.	TRBV19	.	TRBJ1-6	TGTGCCGGCGGGGAAATAGGCGATTCACCCCTCCACTTT	CAGGEIGDSPLHF
.	TRBV19	.	TRBJ2-7	TGTGCCAGTAGTATTGGTCTTGGCCGCGAGCAGTACTTC	CASSIGLGREQYF
once	TRBV5-6	.	TRBJ2-1	TGTGCCAGCAGCGCACGACGGGATCTTTCCTACAATGAGCAGTTCTTC	CASSARRDLSYNEQFF
.	TRBV10-1	.	TRBJ1-2	TGCGCCAGCAGTGAGTCAGCAGCGGGAGGCTACACCTTC	CASSESAAGGYTF
.	TRBV3-1/TRBV3-2	TRBD2	TRBJ2-5	TGTGCCAGCAGTCTTAGCGGGAGTGAAGAGACCCAGTACTTC	CASSLSGSEETQYF
.	TRBV5-1	.	TRBJ2-7	TGCGCCAGCAGCTATCCAGGGGAAGAGCAGTACTTC	CASSYPGEEQYF
.	TRBV28	TRBD1	TRBJ2-7	TGTGCCAGCAGTTTAGCCCCGGGACAGGGCACCTACGAGCAGTACTTC	CASSLAPGQGTYEQYF
.	TRBV5-1	TRBD1	TRBJ2-3	TGCGCCAGCAGCTTGACAGGGGGCTTCACAGATACGCAGTATTTT	CASSLTGGFTDTQYF
once	TRBV12-3/TRBV12-4	.	TRBJ1-1	TGTGCCAGCAGTTTCACAGGGTGGACTGAAGCTTTCTTT	CASSFTGWTEAFF
.	TRBV4-1	.	TRBJ2-7	TGCGCCAGCAGCCAAGATACTTCAGGGTACTCCTACGAGCAGTACTTC	CASSQDTSGYSYEQYF
.	TRBV24-1	.	TRBJ1-5	TGTGCACCTAGGACAGAGGGATGGGGTTATAGCAATCAGCCCCAGCATTTT	CAPRTEGWGYSNQPQHF